This T cell receptor (beta chain) came from a study of blood T cell repertoires in COVID-19. The overall study: Both acute and convalescent COVID-19 samples were obtained from the United States, Italy and Spain. Nucleic acid was either cDNA or gDNA, and it came from T cells, B-cell-depleted T cells, or PBMCs.

Source study methods: From reference gene primer amplification, estimates of nucleated cell counts were derived. TCRdb's table, derived via immunoSEQ multiplex PCR, lists solely in-frame clones and lacks some. From that table come the V and J calls and clone size; the DNA was used to work out D and trimming. The sample lists 200,000 or so clones, around 85% occurring once. The J segment lost 6 bases and the V segment lost 3 bases, leaving 8 bases of the junction unmatched. Per germline, CDR1 SGHTA and CDR2 FQGNSA. The CDR3 has 16 residues. The chain links TRBV7-2 to TRBJ2-2; 9 bases agree with TRBD2. The TCR originated in a human donor with active or convalescent COVID-19. The donor label of this sample is uncertain. The sample was peripheral blood. The CDR3 bases are TGTGCCAGCAGCTTTCCAGCGGGGGGCTATTCCGGGGAGCTGTTTTTT. As protein: CASSFPAGGYSGELFF.